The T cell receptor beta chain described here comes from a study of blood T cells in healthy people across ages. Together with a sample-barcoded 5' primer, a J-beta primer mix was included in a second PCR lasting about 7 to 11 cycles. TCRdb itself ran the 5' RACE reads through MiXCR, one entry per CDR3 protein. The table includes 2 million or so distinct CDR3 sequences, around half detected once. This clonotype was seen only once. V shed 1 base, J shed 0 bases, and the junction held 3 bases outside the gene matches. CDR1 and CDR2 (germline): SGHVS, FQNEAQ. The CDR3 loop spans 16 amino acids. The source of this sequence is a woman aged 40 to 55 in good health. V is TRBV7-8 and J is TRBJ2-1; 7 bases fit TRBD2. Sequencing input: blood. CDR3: CASSLVLAVSYNEQFF. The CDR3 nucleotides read TGTGCCAGCAGCTTAGTGCTAGCGGTCTCCTACAATGAGCAGTTCTTC.